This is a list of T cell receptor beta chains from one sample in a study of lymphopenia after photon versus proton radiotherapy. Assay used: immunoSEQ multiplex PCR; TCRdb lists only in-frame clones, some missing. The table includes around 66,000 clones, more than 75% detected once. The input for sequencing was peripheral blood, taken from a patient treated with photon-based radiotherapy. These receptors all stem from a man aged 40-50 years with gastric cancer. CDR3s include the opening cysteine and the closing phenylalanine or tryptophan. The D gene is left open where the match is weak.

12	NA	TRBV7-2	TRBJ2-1	TGTGCCAGCAGTCTAGTGGCGAGTGAGCAGTTCTTC	CASSLVASEQFF
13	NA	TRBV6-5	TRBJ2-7	TGTGCCAGCAGCCCCAGGGGACTCTACGAGCAGTACTTC	CASSPRGLYEQYF
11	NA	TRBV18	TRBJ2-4	TGTGCCAGCTCACCAAACAACATTCAGTACTTC	CASSPNNIQYF
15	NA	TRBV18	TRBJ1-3	TGTGCCAGCTCACTACTGGGGTACTCTGGAAACACCATATATTTT	CASSLLGYSGNTIYF
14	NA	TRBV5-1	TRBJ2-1	TGCGCCAGCAGCCCACTGCAGGGACCCAATGAGCAGTTCTTC	CASSPLQGPNEQFF
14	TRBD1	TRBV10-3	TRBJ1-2	TGTGCCATCAGTACAGGGGGTACTAACTATGGCTACACCTTC	CAISTGGTNYGYTF
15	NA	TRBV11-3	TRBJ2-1	TGTGCCAGCAGCTTAGATCAGGCCCGGAATAATGAGCAGTTCTTC	CASSLDQARNNEQFF
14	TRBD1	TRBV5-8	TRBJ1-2	TGTGCCAGCAGCTTGGCGGACAGGGGCTATGGCTACACCTTC	CASSLADRGYGYTF
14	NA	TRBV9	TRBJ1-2	TGTGCCAGCAGCGGGCAAATGTCAGTCTATGGCTACACCTTC	CASSGQMSVYGYTF
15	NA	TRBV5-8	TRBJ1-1	TGTGCCAGCAGCTTGGCCGGGGCCGGGAACACTGAAGCTTTCTTT	CASSLAGAGNTEAFF
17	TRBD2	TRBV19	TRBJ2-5	TGTGCCAGTAGTGTCAGCGGGGTGTATTCTAAAAGGGAGACCCAGTACTTC	CASSVSGVYSKRETQYF
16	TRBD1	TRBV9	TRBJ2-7	TGTGCCAGCAGCGTAGCTGGGACAGGGGGCCTCTACGAGCAGTACTTC	CASSVAGTGGLYEQYF
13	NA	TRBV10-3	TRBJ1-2	TGTGCCATCAGTCGGGACCCCCAATATGGCTACACCTTC	CAISRDPQYGYTF
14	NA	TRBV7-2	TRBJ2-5	TGTGCCAGCAGCCCCAGGATGGGGCAAGAGACCCAGTACTTC	CASSPRMGQETQYF
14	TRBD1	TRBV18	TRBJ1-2	TGTGCCAGCTCACTCATGGACAGGGACTATGGCTACACCTTC	CASSLMDRDYGYTF